This T cell receptor beta chain was captured by sequencing in a study of OX40 agonist ivuxolimab in advanced cancers. This clone was recorded at least ten times. The table came from immunoSEQ multiplex PCR; TCRdb's copy has only in-frame clones and leaves some out. The table has about 6,300 clones, about 70% seen once. The sequence was obtained from an adult with an advanced solid tumor such as melanoma, head and neck, liver or kidney cancer. Material: CD4+ or CD8+ T cells sorted from blood, obtained in a trial of the OX40 agonist ivuxolimab.

CDR3 sequence (DNA): TGCGCCAGCAGCCCCGGATGGCGGGATGGCACCGAGCAGTACTTC. Protein sequence: CASSPGWRDGTEQYF. V gene TRBV4-3 combines with J gene TRBJ2-7; possible D gene TRBD2, 6 bases. Germline V gene data show CDR1 as LGHNA and CDR2 as YSLEER. The CDR3 runs 15 residues. With 4 bases removed from V and 6 bases from J, the gap between germline ends came to 19 bases.